This T cell receptor beta chain was sequenced in a study of identical twins. TCRdb redid the calling of the 5' RACE reads with MiXCR, one entry per CDR3 protein. The sample shows 400,000 to 650,000 distinct CDR3 sequences, about 20% of them seen only once. This CDR3 comprises 17 residues. Per the germline V gene, CDR1 is SGHDT and CDR2 is YYEEEE. Trimming took 0 bases from V and 0 from J, leaving 12 bases between them. This clonotype has a handful of counts. These sequences were also reported in another study, on T cells expressing NK-cell markers. That paper adds: Sorting was limited to alpha-beta TCR-expressing T cells with an anti-gamma-delta TCR antibody in several experiments.

Source material: CD4+ T cells sorted from blood. The source of this sequence is a woman between 18 and 29 years old in good health. The chain joins TRBV5-6 to TRBJ1-4; D is perhaps TRBD1 (6 bases). CDR3 residues: CASSLAGGGPTNEKLFF. As DNA, the CDR3 is TGTGCCAGCAGCTTGGCCGGTGGGGGCCCAACTAATGAAAAACTGTTTTTT.